The entry that follows covers one TCR beta chain sequence. The antigen is not known. These data are taken from a study of T cell responses to AZD1222 COVID-19 vaccine. Study background: Pooling covered second doses at about 4 or about 12 weeks. Study-level results: Baseline seropositives among AZD1222 recipients totaled only five or six. Samples come after the peak T cell response, not at day 14. Within unmutated variant regions lay the reported targets of nearly half of spike-specific TCRs.

Using immunoSEQ multiplex PCR, the repertoire was profiled, and TCRdb retains in-frame clones only, with some absent. The sample has about 88,000 clones; 89% are singletons. The TCR was taken from an adult in good health. The material sequenced was peripheral blood, taken on day 0 of AZD1222 vaccination.

The CDR3 protein is CASRHPPRTGNTEAFF. CDR3 nucleotides: TGTGCCAGCAGACACCCCCCCCGGACAGGTAACACTGAAGCTTTCTTT. The V gene is TRBV28, the J gene TRBJ1-1; 7 nucleotides agree with TRBD1. The germline gives CDR1 MDHEN, CDR2 SYDVKM. The CDR3 loop spans 16 amino acids. With 6 bases clipped from V and 2 bases from J, the junction kept 12 bases outside the gene matches.